A single sample gave rise to the 25 T cell receptor beta chains below, sequenced in a study of blood T cell repertoires in COVID-19. The table came from immunoSEQ multiplex PCR; TCRdb's copy has only in-frame clones and leaves some out. In the table there are a few hundred thousand clones, 82% of which are singletons. Specimen: peripheral blood. All receptors come from a woman between 70 and 85 years old with COVID-19, enrolled during active disease.

This chain joins TRBV2 and TRBJ1-2; 7 nucleotides line up with TRBD1. V lost 6 bases, J lost 5 bases, and 12 bases stayed unmatched. Germline CDR1 is SNHLY and CDR2 is FYNNEI. The CDR3 sequence is 15 residues long. The DNA of the CDR3 is TGTGCCAGCAGCAGGGGGACCGACGGGTTTTATGGCTACACCTTC. It yields the protein CASSRGTDGFYGYTF. Full variable domain (outside the CDR3, taken from reference TRBV2 and TRBJ1-2): EPEVTQTPSHQVTQMGQEVILRCVPISNHLYFYWYRQILGQKVEFLVSFYNNEISEKSEIFDDQFSVERPDGSNFTLKIRSTKLEDSAMYFCASSRGTDGFYGYTFGSGTRLTVV.

The chain has TRBV10-3 and TRBJ1-1; D remains unclear. V gave up 8 bases and J gave up 1 base, with 11 bases separating them. The germline V gene encodes CDR1 ENHRY and CDR2 SYGVKD. CDR3 length: 13 residues. As DNA, the CDR3 is TGTGCCATCTCGTCGCAGGAGAACACTGAAGCTTTCTTT. Translated: CAISSQENTEAFF.

The V call is TRBV11-2, the J call TRBJ2-1, with 9 bases aligning to TRBD2. Germline assignment: CDR1 SGHAT and CDR2 FQNNGV. The CDR3 covers 15 residues. V dropped 3 bases and J dropped 4; count of bases not matched to a gene: 4. The CDR3 here is CASSLLAGTYNEQFF. The CDR3 DNA sequence: TGTGCCAGCAGCTTGCTAGCGGGGACTTACAATGAGCAGTTCTTC.

This clone has more than one count but fewer than ten. The chain is built from TRBV25-1 and TRBJ2-7; TRBD2 aligns across 7 bases. This CDR3 has 14 amino acids. CDR1 is MGHDK and CDR2 is SYGVNS in the germline V gene. The ends lost 5 bases at V and 3 bases at J; junction bases unmatched: 7. CDR3 sequence (DNA): TGTGCCAGCAGTCCGGCGGGAGTTTTCTACGAGCAGTACTTC. As protein: CASSPAGVFYEQYF.

The chain recombines TRBV5-1 with TRBJ2-7; TRBD2 matches at 9 bases. CDR1 and CDR2 (germline): SGHRS, YFSETQ. V trimming: 4 bases; J trimming: 7 bases; junction bases outside the gene matches: 18. This CDR3 region has 17 residues. The CDR3 here is CASSPSGIASGIGEQYF. The CDR3 coding sequence is TGCGCCAGCAGCCCGAGTGGGATTGCTAGCGGGATAGGGGAGCAGTACTTC. Filled out from reference TRBV5-1 and TRBJ2-7, the complete variable domain reads KAGVTQTPRYLIKTRGQQVTLSCSPISGHRSVSWYQQTPGQGLQFLFEYFSETQRNKGNFPGRFSGRQFSNSRSEMNVSTLELGDSALYLCASSPSGIASGIGEQYFGPGTRLTVT.

This sequence joins TRBV6-1 and TRBJ2-1; no reliable D call. V was cut by 1 base and J by 4 bases, with 8 bases left in between. CDR3 length: 14 residues. Germline loops: CDR1 MNHNS, CDR2 SASEGT. In nucleotides, the CDR3 is TGTGCCAGCAGTGAAGGCCCGGGTTACAATGAGCAGTTCTTC. Amino acid sequence: CASSEGPGYNEQFF.

The V gene is TRBV6-4, the J gene TRBJ1-2; 8 bases line up with TRBD1. From germline, CDR1 is MRHNA and CDR2 SNTAGT. This CDR3 region has 11 residues. V lost 10 bases, J lost 10 bases, and 8 bases stayed unmatched. The CDR3 DNA sequence: TGTGCCAACCTTTCGGACAGGGCCTACACCTTC. Residues: CANLSDRAYTF.

This chain connects TRBV28 to TRBJ1-2; 8 bases line up with TRBD1. With 2 bases clipped from V and 6 bases from J, the junction kept 8 bases outside the gene matches. The CDR3 loop spans 15 amino acids. The germline CDR1 and CDR2 sequences are MDHEN and SYDVKM. CDR3 loop: CASSLVPQQGDGYTF. In DNA form, the CDR3 reads TGTGCCAGCAGTTTAGTTCCCCAACAGGGGGATGGCTACACCTTC.

With respect to this clone: Other DNA sequences within the sample encode an identical CDR3. The rearrangement links TRBV6-2 or TRBV6-3 to TRBJ1-2; TRBD1 agrees at 9 bases. CDR3 length: 15 amino acids. The germline V gene encodes CDR1 MNHEY and CDR2 SVGEGT. V shed 5 bases, J shed 4 bases, and the junction held 8 bases outside the gene matches. The CDR3 DNA reads TGTGCCAGCAGTCGGCGACAGGGGGACCTCTATGGCTACACCTTC. Amino acids: CASSRRQGDLYGYTF.

V and J are TRBV7-2 and TRBJ2-7; D possibly corresponds to TRBD1 (6 bases). CDR3 size: 15 residues. Germline CDR1 SGHTA, CDR2 FQGNSA. V shed 6 bases and J shed 2 bases, with 17 bases lying between them. CDR3 nucleotides: TGTGCCAGCAGATGGGACATCAATCCTCCCTACGAGCAGTACTTC. Translated: CASRWDINPPYEQYF.

The genes are TRBV3-1 (or the pseudogene TRBV3-2) and TRBJ2-5, with a possible D match to TRBD2 (6 bases). V lost 5 bases to trimming and J lost 5 bases, with 18 bases between them. Per germline, CDR1 LGHDT and CDR2 YNNKEL (reference sequence). This CDR3 has 15 residues. CDR3 nucleotides: TGTGCCAGCAGCTACGGGACTTCGGGGTGGGAGACCCAGTACTTC. Translated: CASSYGTSGWETQYF.

Notes on this clone: The sample holds other DNA sequences that translate to the same CDR3. The chain combines TRBV7-3 with TRBJ2-2, with 11 bases aligning to TRBD2. The CDR3 has 15 residues. J gave up 3 bases and V 4 bases, and 1 base lay outside the gene matches. In germline, CDR1 is SGHTA, CDR2 FQGTGA. In nucleotides, the CDR3 is TGTGCCAGCAGCTCGGGACTAGCGGACACCGGGGAGCTGTTTTTT. It codes for CASSSGLADTGELFF.

This chain connects TRBV28 to TRBJ2-7; possible D gene TRBD2, 5 bases. CDR3 size: 13 residues. Trimming shortened V by 6 bases and J by 1 base, and 10 bases separated the two germline ends. The V gene's germline CDR1 is MDHEN and CDR2 SYDVKM. Here the CDR3 DNA reads TGTGCCAGCAGCGACTACTTTTCCTACGAGCAGTACTTC. Its translation is CASSDYFSYEQYF.

The genes are TRBV12-3 or TRBV12-4 and TRBJ1-5; 8 positions match TRBD1. The CDR3 extends over 13 amino acids. J was trimmed by 4 bases and V by 8 bases; bases with no gene match: 4. CDR3 bases: TGTGCCAGCGCGGACAGGGAAAATCAGCCCCAGCATTTT. Translating it yields CASADRENQPQHF.

This chain links TRBV4-3 with TRBJ2-5; D gene ambiguous. The CDR3 is 14 residues long. Germline V CDR1 and CDR2: LGHNA, YSLEER. V gave up 4 bases and J gave up 5 bases, with 14 bases separating them. The CDR3 nucleotides read TGCGCCAGCAGCCTCTCGTACGTACGGGAGACCCAGTACTTC. Its translation is CASSLSYVRETQYF.

CDR3 amino acids: CASSRDTGGLGTQYF. CDR3 nucleotide sequence: TGTGCCAGCTCCCGGGATACAGGGGGCCTGGGGACCCAGTACTTC. The chain uses TRBV28 and TRBJ2-5, with TRBD1 matching over 9 bases. Germline V gene lookup returns CDR1 MDHEN and CDR2 SYDVKM. The J segment lost 7 bases and the V segment lost 8 bases, leaving 14 bases of the junction unmatched. The CDR3 totals 15 residues.

The rearrangement links TRBV4-3 to TRBJ2-1; 7 positions agree with TRBD2. This CDR3 contains 16 residues. The germline gives CDR1 LGHNA, CDR2 YSLEER. J gave up 2 bases and V 1 base, and 5 bases lay outside the gene matches. The CDR3 DNA follows: TGCGCCAGCAGCCAAGTCACCGGGAGGCCCTACAATGAGCAGTTCTTC. Encoded protein: CASSQVTGRPYNEQFF.

The rearrangement joins TRBV7-3 to TRBJ2-1; 7 positions agree with TRBD2. The ends lost 5 bases at V and 5 bases at J; junction bases unmatched: 9. This CDR3 is built from 15 residues. Germline CDR1 reads SGHTA; CDR2 reads FQGTGA. The CDR3 DNA reads TGTGCCAGCAGCCCCAAGGGCGGGAGAGACAATGAGCAGTTCTTC. Translation: CASSPKGGRDNEQFF.

DNA for the CDR3: TGTGCCAGCAGCCCCGGACTAGCGTGGGACGAGCAGTACTTC. Residues: CASSPGLAWDEQYF. V gene TRBV7-2 combines with J gene TRBJ2-7, with TRBD2 matching 9 bases. V lost 5 bases to trimming and J lost 5 bases; unmatched junction nucleotides: 7. Germline V CDR1 and CDR2: SGHTA, FQGNSA. The CDR3 is 14 residues long.

The rearrangement links TRBV18 to TRBJ1-1; no clear D. The CDR3 loop spans 14 amino acids. Germline assignment: CDR1 KGHSH and CDR2 LQKENI. Trimming took 0 bases from V and 11 from J, leaving 16 bases between them. CDR3 DNA sequence: TGTGCCAGCTCACCACCTACGCCCCTTAGCCGGGCTTTCTTT. Its protein product is CASSPPTPLSRAFF.

The rearrangement uses TRBV6-1 and TRBJ1-1; D unresolved. CDR3 length: 14 residues. Germline CDR1 MNHNS, CDR2 SASEGT. Trimming took off 0 bases at V and 7 bases at J, with 12 bases between the two ends. CDR3 region: CASSEALQGSEAFF. CDR3 in DNA: TGTGCCAGCAGTGAAGCGCTTCAAGGGAGTGAAGCTTTCTTT.

This clone is a singleton in its sample. The V call is TRBV28, the J call TRBJ2-7, with D possibly being TRBD1 (6 bases). V was trimmed by 6 bases and J by 6 bases, leaving 9 bases between them. The CDR3 runs to 11 residues. CDR1 MDHEN and CDR2 SYDVKM come from the germline V gene. This CDR3 reads CASSNRVEQYF. The CDR3 bases are TGTGCCAGCAGCAACAGGGTCGAGCAGTACTTC.

This sequence joins TRBV7-2 and TRBJ1-2; no clear D. The CDR3 extends over 13 amino acids. The V end lost 5 bases, the J end lost 4 bases, and 11 bases lay between the germline ends. Germline values: CDR1 SGHTA, CDR2 FQGNSA. The CDR3 DNA follows: TGTGCCAGCAGCGGCAACAATCCCTATGGCTACACCTTC. The encoded protein is CASSGNNPYGYTF.

The chain joins TRBV7-9 to TRBJ1-2; D ambiguous. CDR3 length equals 13 residues. CDR1 is SEHNR, CDR2 FQNEAQ, per germline (reference sequence). The germline V and J ends were trimmed by 0 bases and 5 bases, with 7 bases remaining between them. The CDR3 DNA sequence: TGTGCCAGCAGCTTAGCCGGGTCTTATGGCTACACCTTC. Amino acid sequence: CASSLAGSYGYTF.

The V gene is TRBV5-1, the J gene TRBJ1-2; 8 nucleotides match TRBD1. This CDR3 has 12 residues. The V gene's germline CDR1 is SGHRS and CDR2 YFSETQ. Trimming took 4 bases from V and 8 from J; bases not matched to a gene: 4. The CDR3 coding sequence is TGCGCCAGCAGCCCGGACAGGGACGGCTACACCTTC. It codes for CASSPDRDGYTF.